This T cell receptor beta chain was found in a study of T cells in localized non-small cell lung cancer. Study-level findings and limits: A denser population of T cells in blood accompanied longer overall survival. Uninvolved adjacent lung, not tumor, had the highest T cell clonality. A median approximately 59 of the top 100 tumor clones appeared in adjacent lung. Sequence data derive from only one tumor region, so heterogeneity remains possible.

With regard to this clone: Antigen: not known.

The germline CDR1 and CDR2 sequences are SGHRS and YFSETQ. V shed 1 base, J shed 6 bases, and the junction held 9 bases outside the gene matches. This CDR3 has 15 amino acids. The assay was immunoSEQ multiplex PCR, and TCRdb's table has in-frame clones only and misses some. The data show 1,500 to 2,000 clones, approximately 19% seen once. The rearrangement joins TRBV5-1 to TRBJ1-1, with 7 nucleotides matching TRBD1. The sequenced sample was normal lung tissue next to the tumor, obtained before any cancer treatment. This TCR was recovered from a male donor at least 60 years old with stage III squamous cell lung carcinoma. CDR3 amino acids: CASSLMSRQGAEAFF. The CDR3 DNA reads TGCGCCAGCAGCTTGATGTCCCGGCAGGGGGCTGAAGCTTTCTTT.